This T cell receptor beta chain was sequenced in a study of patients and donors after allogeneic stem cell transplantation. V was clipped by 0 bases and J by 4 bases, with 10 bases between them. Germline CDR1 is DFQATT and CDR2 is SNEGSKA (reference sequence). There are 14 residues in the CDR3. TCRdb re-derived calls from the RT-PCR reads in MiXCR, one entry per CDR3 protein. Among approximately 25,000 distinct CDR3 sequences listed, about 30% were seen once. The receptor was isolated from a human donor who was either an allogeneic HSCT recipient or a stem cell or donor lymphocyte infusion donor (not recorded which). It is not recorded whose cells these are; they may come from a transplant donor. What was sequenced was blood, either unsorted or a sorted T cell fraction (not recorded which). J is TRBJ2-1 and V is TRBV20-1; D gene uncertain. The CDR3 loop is CSARDTYPYNEQFF. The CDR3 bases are TGCAGTGCTAGAGATACCTACCCGTACAATGAGCAGTTCTTC.